This T cell receptor (beta chain) appears in the sequencing data of a study of OX40 agonist ivuxolimab in advanced cancers. About the research overall: Recorded diagnoses for dose-escalation patients were hepatocellular carcinoma, melanoma, renal cell or head and neck cancer. The study's findings and limits: Partial responders at 0.1-3.0 mg/kg showed near-lowest clonal expansion.

V trimming: 3 bases; J trimming: 3 bases; junction bases outside the gene matches: 6. The germline V gene encodes CDR1 LGHNT and CDR2 FRNRAP. The CDR3 sequence is 16 residues long. Comment on this clone: Its antigen remains unknown.

Repertoires were generated with immunoSEQ multiplex PCR, while TCRdb's copy carries only in-frame clones and drops some. The table records roughly 92,000 clones, less than 85% of them present only once. The specimen comprised CD4+ or CD8+ T cells sorted from blood, sampled in a trial of the OX40 agonist ivuxolimab. This sequence was found in an adult with an advanced solid tumor such as melanoma, head and neck, liver or kidney cancer. This chain joins TRBV12-5 and TRBJ1-3, with 9 bases lining up with TRBD1. CDR3: CASGLPDRGYGNTIYF. CDR3 coding DNA: TGTGCTAGTGGTTTACCAGACAGGGGGTATGGAAACACCATATATTTT.